The 14 T cell receptor beta chains listed next were all sequenced from one sample in a study of beta chain features in type 1 diabetes. Expressed TCRB transcripts were sequenced because the isolated RNA had all been reverse transcribed beforehand. Profiling relied on immunoSEQ multiplex PCR, and the TCRdb table lists in-frame clones only, not all of them. Of about 250,000 clones listed, roughly 14% are singletons. The sequenced sample consisted of naive CD4+ T cells from blood. The receptor set was obtained from a woman in her 40s in good health.

The chain combines TRBV7-2 with TRBJ2-5; 11 bases align to TRBD2. After removal of 0 bases from V and 5 bases from J, the junction contained 11 bases not matched to a gene. Germline lookup yields CDR1 SGHTA and CDR2 FQGNSA. The CDR3 contains 18 residues. The CDR3 sequence: CASSLAGLAGGPLETQYF. The CDR3, as DNA: TGTGCCAGCAGCTTAGCAGGTCTAGCGGGGGGTCCCCTCGAGACCCAGTACTTC.

V gene TRBV29-1 combines with J gene TRBJ1-2, with a weak D call TRBD1 (5 bases). Trimming removed 6 bases at V and 8 bases at J, with 16 bases between. The CDR3 spans 12 residues. CDR1 and CDR2 from the germline V gene are SQVTM and ANQGSEA. CDR3 in amino acids: CSVSTGTRGYTF. Written as DNA, the CDR3 is TGCAGCGTCTCAACCGGGACTCGGGGCTACACCTTC. Drawing the rest from reference TRBV29-1 and TRBJ1-2, the complete variable domain is SAVISQKPSRDICQRGTSLTIQCQVDSQVTMMFWYRQQPGQSLTLIATANQGSEATYESGFVIDKFPISRPNLTFSTLTVSNMSPEDSSIYLCSVSTGTRGYTFGSGTRLTVV.

This chain connects TRBV6-6 to TRBJ1-3; 8 nucleotides agree with TRBD1. The V gene end was trimmed by 5 bases and the J gene end by 7 bases; junction bases not matched to a gene: 4. The CDR3 is made up of 13 amino acids. Germline V gene lookup returns CDR1 MNHNY and CDR2 SVGAGI (reference sequence). The CDR3 sequence is CASSGDRRNTIYF. In nucleotides, the CDR3 is TGTGCCAGCAGTGGGGACAGGAGGAACACCATATATTTT.

This chain links TRBV5-4 with TRBJ2-7; D is unclear. V lost 7 bases, J lost 2 bases, and 16 bases lay in between. The CDR3 sequence is 14 residues long. Germline values: CDR1 SGHNT, CDR2 YYREEE (reference sequence). CDR3 protein: CASGLPARPYEQYF. DNA of the CDR3: TGTGCCAGCGGGCTCCCGGCCAGACCCTACGAGCAGTACTTC.

This chain links TRBV9 with TRBJ2-5, with TRBD1 matching over 10 bases. This CDR3 comprises 17 residues. The trim removed 3 bases at V and 1 base at J, leaving 9 bases unmatched. Germline assignment: CDR1 SGDLS and CDR2 YYNGEE. The CDR3 region is CASSAVSGTGAQETQYF. The DNA for the CDR3 is TGTGCCAGCAGCGCAGTTTCCGGGACAGGGGCCCAAGAGACCCAGTACTTC.

There are a few counts of this clone. CDR3 residues: CASRTRTERAPLHF. As DNA, the CDR3 is TGTGCCAGCAGAACCCGGACCGAGAGGGCACCCCTCCACTTT. The chain couples TRBV27 to TRBJ1-6; D not resolved. V lost 6 bases and J lost 11, with 17 bases in between. Germline assignment: CDR1 MNHEY and CDR2 SMNVEV (reference sequence). The CDR3 consists of 14 residues.

A few counts support this clone. CDR3 in amino acids: CASSRGQPQHF. CDR3 DNA sequence: TGTGCCAGCAGTCGCGGTCAGCCCCAGCATTTT. The chain uses TRBV2 and TRBJ1-5, with D unresolved. This CDR3 region has 11 residues. Trimming removed 5 bases from V and 6 bases from J, with 5 bases in between. CDR1 is SNHLY, CDR2 FYNNEI, per germline.

This clone was observed a few times. This chain joins TRBV5-1 and TRBJ1-2; D perhaps matches TRBD1 (5 bases). This CDR3 spans 14 amino acids. Germline V gives CDR1 SGHRS, CDR2 YFSETQ. With 4 bases removed from V and 6 bases from J, the gap between germline ends came to 16 bases. The CDR3 spells CASSPGGGLHGYTF. For the CDR3, the DNA is TGCGCCAGCAGCCCCGGGGGGGGTTTACATGGCTACACCTTC.

The V gene is TRBV2, the J gene TRBJ2-3; TRBD1 matches at 7 bases. V dropped 2 bases and J dropped 0; count of bases not matched to a gene: 8. The CDR3 is 17 amino acids. CDR1 and CDR2 (germline): SNHLY, FYNNEI. The CDR3 nucleotides are TGTGCCAGCAGTGAACCGGGACAGTCAGGAAGCACAGATACGCAGTATTTT. Its translation is CASSEPGQSGSTDTQYF.

There are a few counts of this clone. CDR3 sequence reads: CASSTGGGNSYEQYF. The CDR3, as DNA: TGCGCCAGCAGCACCGGCGGGGGAAACTCCTACGAGCAGTACTTC. The chain employs TRBV5-1 and TRBJ2-7; 7 nucleotides line up with TRBD2. V shed 4 bases, J shed 0 bases, and the junction held 7 bases outside the gene matches. The germline V gene encodes CDR1 SGHRS and CDR2 YFSETQ. This CDR3 region has 15 residues. The whole variable domain, filled in from reference TRBV5-1 and TRBJ2-7, reads KAGVTQTPRYLIKTRGQQVTLSCSPISGHRSVSWYQQTPGQGLQFLFEYFSETQRNKGNFPGRFSGRQFSNSRSEMNVSTLELGDSALYLCASSTGGGNSYEQYFGPGTRLTVT.

This chain links TRBV6-5 with TRBJ2-3, with unresolved D. Germline V gene sequence: CDR1 MNHEY, CDR2 SVGAGI. The V end was cut by 2 bases, the J end by 6 bases, with 6 bases between. This CDR3 spans 12 amino acids. CDR3 in DNA: TGTGCCAGCAGTTACGTCGGGGATACGCAGTATTTT. Translation: CASSYVGDTQYF.

This clone was counted between two and nine times. The chain couples TRBV5-1 to TRBJ2-2; possibly TRBD1 for D (5 bases). Germline CDR1 and CDR2: SGHRS and YFSETQ. With 7 bases removed from V and 1 base from J, the gap between germline ends came to 14 bases. The CDR3 covers 15 residues. CDR3 amino acids: CASLKQDQNTGELFF. The CDR3 nucleotides read TGCGCCAGCCTTAAACAGGACCAGAACACCGGGGAGCTGTTTTTT. The whole variable domain, remainder taken from reference TRBV5-1 and TRBJ2-2, is KAGVTQTPRYLIKTRGQQVTLSCSPISGHRSVSWYQQTPGQGLQFLFEYFSETQRNKGNFPGRFSGRQFSNSRSEMNVSTLELGDSALYLCASLKQDQNTGELFFGEGSRLTVL.

This clone has more than one count but fewer than ten. The chain is built from TRBV5-6 and TRBJ2-7; possibly TRBD2 for D (6 bases). Germline V gene sequence: CDR1 SGHDT, CDR2 YYEEEE. V lost 0 bases and J 7 bases, leaving 8 bases between the germline ends. CDR3 length: 12 amino acids. CDR3 sequence (DNA): TGTGCCAGCAGCTTGGTGGGAGGAGAGCAGTACTTC. Translated: CASSLVGGEQYF.

The gene calls are TRBV2 and TRBJ1-1; 7 bases map to TRBD1. The CDR3 runs 13 residues. The trim removed 10 bases at V and 3 bases at J, leaving 8 bases unmatched. The germline V gene has CDR1 SNHLY and CDR2 FYNNEI. DNA of the CDR3: TGTGCCACTGGCCAAGACAGGGACACTGAAGCTTTCTTT. Encoded protein: CATGQDRDTEAFF.